Reported below is one TCR beta chain. Its antigen target is currently unknown. No base qualities exist here, and no much larger clone lies one base off it. The data are from a study of cytomegalovirus exposure and HLA in healthy donors (dated by TCRdb to the late 2010s). In the study overall: An earlier analysis of several hundred of the donors reported 250 to 350 Gb of sequence data and roughly 110 million unique TCR beta sequences from approximately 180 million T cells. All discovery cohort repertoires had been generated on a single sequencing platform. In the later analysis, no new phenotypic data were used to find candidate immune exposures; instead, reliance was placed on TCR beta sequences and their occurrence across donors. The genetic ancestry cluster associated with self-reported Caucasian donors included about 84% of the roughly 400 genotyped donors. Genome-wide SNP genotypes for about three fifths of the roughly 670 donors were used in a later genetic analysis, which treated that subset as a discovery cohort. HLA typing covered class I and class II loci at four-digit resolution. Along with the approximately 700-subject first cohort, a separate validation cohort of over a hundred different subjects was used. Among over 350 genotyped donors of the cohort, an average of around 240,000 unique TCR beta nucleotide sequences were sequenced per donor, about a sixth of them non-productive. In an earlier analysis of a few hundred of the donors, high-throughput TCR beta sequencing was used to judge whether each TCR beta V gene segment behaved as functional or pseudogenic. The study used immunosequencing to profile the T cell repertoires of under 700 subjects and linked those repertoires to cytomegalovirus serostatus. The study aimed to test whether signatures of past pathogen exposure could be identified by cataloging public T cell receptors. Roughly five DR-DQ haplotypes were handled as single units for association and clustering, since linkage in the cohort was strong. The number of donors typed differed by locus, with roughly 620-630 for A, B, C, DRB1 and DQB1, around 500 for DQA1, approximately 570 for DPA1, and 400 to 490 for DPB1. High-throughput TCR immunosequencing, statistical association of individual TCRs with disease status, and machine learning were combined to predict cytomegalovirus infection status. About 300 gigabases of sequencing data and approximately 92 million unique TCR sequences made up an early release that covered about 640 HLA-typed donors. To study patterns of TCR occurrence, a later analysis re-analyzed previously published TCR beta repertoires from 700 or so donors and added high-resolution HLA genotyping. Donor age, sex, ethnicity and CMV serostatus were collected together with the repertoire data. Results and caveats for the whole study, not just this receptor: Immune exposure information for the cohort was limited to CMV serostatus. Sequencing depth was assumed to be roughly uniform across donors in the presence/absence analyses, though that assumption may not hold. A cluster of highly shared sequence variants was judged likely to be a technical artifact of the sequencing pipeline. This cohort had only TCR beta chains sequenced, and the lack of alpha or paired-chain data limited which features could be detected. Because counts were too low, 15 or so rarely observed V segments, including chromosome 9 orphons, were excluded from the earlier analysis of 587 of the donors. Several of the top co-occurrence clusters appeared to be linked to parvovirus B19, influenza, CMV and Epstein-Barr virus, according to a later analysis. HLA typing was unavailable for some donors at each locus, so association tests used only the typed subset. According to the authors, the approach could potentially be generalized to other disease states and immunological phenotypes. At a false discovery rate of 0.05, a later analysis linked about 16,000 TCR beta sequences to specific HLA alleles. An association between a missense DCLRE1C variant and V-gene and J-gene trimming of TCR beta chains was found in a later genetic analysis and replicated in an independent cohort. According to a later genetic analysis, donors in an Asian-associated ancestry cluster had fewer N-insertions in productive TCRs than the roughly 670-donor mean. Most TCR sequences were seen in very few donors, while some public TCRs were found in many individuals. Cytomegalovirus status was reported to be diagnosed by the classifier with high specificity and sensitivity in both the original and validation cohorts. An earlier analysis of some 560 of the donors showed that most TCR beta V segments appeared in productive rearrangements either about 87% or about 30% of the time, which broadly matched IMGT annotations. In vitro tests confirmed that a few of the cytomegalovirus-associated TCR beta chains recognize cytomegalovirus antigens. In a later analysis, TCR association rates were found to vary across HLA loci, with the most associated TCRs seen for DRB1 alleles and the fewest for HLA-C alleles. A total of fewer than 200 TCR beta chains were listed by the study as associated with cytomegalovirus. Correlated functional status among segregating V segments might reflect linkage disequilibrium, but an unknown experimental factor could not be ruled out. Compared with equally common non-associated chains, HLA-associated TCR beta chains in a later analysis were more clonally expanded and had lower generation probabilities. A further reported finding was that TCR beta sequences accurately predicted the HLA-A and HLA-B alleles for most subjects in the first cohort. In a later analysis, most CMV-associated TCR beta chains were found to appear HLA-restricted, with HLA associations seemingly driven largely by CMV exposure. When HLA alleles, especially DR and DQ, strongly co-occurred, TCR associations were difficult to assign to individual alleles.

Preparation of the library involved the immunoSEQ multiplex PCR assay. For the multiplex PCR, a mixture combining 60 forward primers for TCR Vbeta segments and 13 reverse primers for TCR Jbeta segments was used. The CDR3 region of rearranged TCR beta genes was amplified from genomic DNA with a multiplex PCR assay. The amplified TCR beta libraries were sequenced on the Illumina HiSeq System as 87-base-pair reads. Under the source paper's analysis protocol: Across the 600 to 700 repertoires, a later analysis counted roughly 84 million unique TCR beta chains, approximately 10 million of which were shared by at least two donors. A nearest-neighbor algorithm error-corrected the raw reads and collapsed the reads into unique sequences, merging closely related sequences to remove PCR and sequencing errors. To assign V, D and J gene segments, CDR3 sequences were aligned to IMGT reference sequences. For a sequence to be retained, at least a six-nucleotide match to both a V gene segment and a J gene segment was required. Rearrangements were classified as productive when the CDR3 lacked stop codons and remained in frame with V and J, and all other rearrangements were classified as non-productive. CDR3 was defined according to IMGT convention as the region running from the second conserved V-encoded cysteine to the conserved J-encoded phenylalanine. The earlier analysis of some 550 of the donors excluded any sequence lacking an unambiguous match to a single V gene segment. In an earlier analysis of 450 to 750 of the donors, a V segment was called functional when productive rearrangements were above 56.7%, and segregating when the standard deviation between donors exceeded 5%. To diagnose cytomegalovirus status from the catalog of TCR beta chain sequences, a statistical classification framework was built. V and J gene assignment, in a later analysis, came from comparing TCR nucleotide sequences with IMGT/GENE-DB human TR gene sequences. A later analysis assigned CDR3 sequences and most-parsimonious VDJ recombination scenarios with the TCRdist pipeline. In a later analysis, every TCR beta chain was defined by the combination of its CDR3 amino acid sequence and its V-gene family, and reads without a unique V-gene family were dropped. As a way to deal with suspected cross-contamination and a sequencing artifact, a later analysis dropped approximately 570 nucleotide sequences that were highly shared and had low generation probability. A later analysis calculated a clonal expansion index for each public chain from normalized within-repertoire ranks of inferred template counts. In a later analysis, generation probabilities were computed using a VDJ recombination model fitted to out-of-frame rearrangements, and the results were checked against IGoR. Hypergeometric tests were used in a later analysis to score TCR-TCR, TCR-HLA and TCR-CMV co-occurrence, with a repertoire-size bias correction applied to the TCR pairs. In a later analysis, false discovery rates were estimated by permuting HLA or CMV assignments 20 times. In a later analysis, co-occurring TCRs were grouped using DBSCAN, with TCRdist sequence similarity added in when clustering inside HLA-allele-positive subsets. Repertoires with fewer than 30,000 or more than 120,000 public chains were left out of co-occurrence clustering, as were roughly five repertoires with anomalous nucleotide sharing. The source is immuneACCESS, and TCRdb retained only in-frame sequences with V and J called. Part of the clones is not carried over; for the studies checked, unresolved V genes explain less than half of this, and the remainder is unexplained. Clonal size and the V and J genes are those of that table, whereas D and trimming came from the DNA. Present in this sample are about 170,000 clones, 75% of which were seen just once. 2.5% to 3% of the sample goes to the ten largest clones.

The cohort consisted of approximately 690 healthy bone marrow donors. All cohort members were sampled while nominally healthy, although unrecorded immune exposures were likely present. The donor was CMV seropositive and belonged to the group of 250 to 300 seropositive cohort members. Each donor provided a peripheral blood sample, and peripheral blood mononuclear cells were used for TCR beta sequencing. Genomic DNA extraction from the blood cell samples was performed with the Qiagen DNeasy Blood Extraction Kit. The clonotype originates from a woman between 45 and 65 years old in good health and CMV-seropositive. Input material: PBMCs.

Here is the DNA: TGTGCCAGTAGTATCAACAGGGTTGGAAACACCATATATTTT. It translates as CASSINRVGNTIYF. This chain joins TRBV19 to TRBJ1-3, and perhaps TRBD1 as D gene, on 6 matching bases. Trimming at the junction amounts to 3 bases on V and 3 bases on J, and the germline ends lie 9 bases apart. CDR1 and CDR2 (LNHDA, SQIVND) derive from the germline V gene (reference sequence). The CDR3 starts with the cysteine, ends with the phenylalanine, and has 14 residues. The read is trimmed to its CDR3 DNA, 42 bases read in frame from base 1.